A selection of T cell receptor beta chains follows, all from one sample in a study of a mutant IDH1 vaccine in newly diagnosed glioma. No antigens are known for them. Assay used: immunoSEQ multiplex PCR; TCRdb lists only in-frame clones, some missing. Among around 100,000 clones, around 90% were seen once, and the ten largest hold roughly 0.57%. The sample in question was PBMCs, obtained from a glioma patient whose treatment included an IDH1 peptide vaccine. The receptors derive from a woman aged 45-65 years with glioma. The CDR3 runs from the conserved cysteine through the conserved F or W.

V gene	J gene	CDR3 protein
TRBV4-1	TRBJ2-7	CASSPGQGAFEQYF
TRBV5-4	TRBJ2-2	CASSLGAGATGELFF
TRBV6-6	TRBJ1-6	CASSYSVRGNSPLHF
TRBV28	TRBJ1-4	CASRTQGRDNEKLFF
TRBV28	TRBJ2-7	CASSPRGLAKNYEQYF
TRBV9	TRBJ2-3	CASSVSLSTDTQYF
TRBV6-6	TRBJ2-1	CASSYVSGNEQFF
TRBV7-8	TRBJ2-5	CASSAILAGGPQETQYF
TRBV13	TRBJ2-7	CASSAGQGTYEQYF
TRBV18	TRBJ2-7	CASSPVSLYEQYF
TRBV2	TRBJ2-5	CAWSAGRRETQYF
TRBV30	TRBJ2-5	CAWSVLGLQETQYF
TRBV4-1	TRBJ2-7	CASSQGLAREQYF
TRBV30	TRBJ2-1	CAWTLPVYNEQFF
TRBV27	TRBJ2-7	CASGRGTYEQYF
TRBV7-9	TRBJ2-1	CASSLGTRGGPYNEQFF
TRBV9	TRBJ1-1	CASSVEAWGNTEAFF
TRBV10-3	TRBJ1-1	CAISESGRGAFF
TRBV2	TRBJ2-5	CASGWQGQETQYF
TRBV18	TRBJ1-2	CASSPPWTGQSGYTF